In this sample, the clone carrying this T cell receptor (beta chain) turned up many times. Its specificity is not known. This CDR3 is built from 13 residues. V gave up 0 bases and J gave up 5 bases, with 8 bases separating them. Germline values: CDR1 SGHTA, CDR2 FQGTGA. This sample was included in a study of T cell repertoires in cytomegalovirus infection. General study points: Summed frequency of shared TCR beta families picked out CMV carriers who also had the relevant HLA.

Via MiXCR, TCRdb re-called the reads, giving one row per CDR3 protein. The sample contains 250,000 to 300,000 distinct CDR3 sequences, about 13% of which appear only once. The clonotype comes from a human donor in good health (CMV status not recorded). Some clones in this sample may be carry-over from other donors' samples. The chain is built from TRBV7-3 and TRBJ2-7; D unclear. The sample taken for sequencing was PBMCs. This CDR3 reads CASSLTGGHEQYF. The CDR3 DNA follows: TGTGCCAGCAGCTTAACAGGCGGCCACGAGCAGTACTTC.